This TCR beta chain comes out of a study of T-cell reconstitution after alpha-beta-depleted transplantation in children. This CDR3 spans 14 amino acids. Losses at the gene ends were 6 bases for V and 5 bases for J; bases not matched to a gene: 8. Germline CDR1 MNHNS, CDR2 SASEGT. Preparing the TCRbeta library involved the use of unique molecular identifiers. TCRdb ran MiXCR on the PCR reads and lists one entry per CDR3 protein. Here the sample spans 500,000 or so distinct CDR3 sequences, about 31% being singletons. This clonotype was observed a handful of times. The genes are TRBV6-1 and TRBJ2-7; 9 bases align to TRBD1. The clonotype originates from a human donor who donated a stem cell graft to a child with aplastic anemia. The sample in question was PBMCs from the stem cell graft donor, obtained from the stem cell graft. The CDR3 nucleotides read TGTGCCAGCAGCGCCCGGGACAGGGTTAACGAGCAGTACGTC. It encodes CASSARDRVNEQYV.